The 17 T cell receptor beta chains below come from one sample, sequenced in a study of early T cells in non-severe SARS-CoV-2 infection. TCRdb reanalysed the 5' RACE reads using MiXCR and keeps one entry per CDR3 protein. In the table there are tens of thousands of distinct CDR3 sequences, 9.9% of which are singletons. What was sequenced was whole blood. The receptors were sampled from an adult who was a healthcare worker with PCR-confirmed SARS-CoV-2 infection or an uninfected control (not recorded which).

There are many counts of this clonotype. V and J are TRBV5-1 and TRBJ2-2; 8 bases line up with TRBD1. The length of the CDR3 is 16 residues. From germline, CDR1 is SGHRS and CDR2 YFSETQ. The trim removed 2 bases at V and 4 bases at J, leaving 7 bases unmatched. The CDR3 loop is CASSFKQGVGTGELFF. The CDR3 DNA reads TGCGCCAGCAGCTTCAAACAGGGGGTTGGCACCGGGGAGCTGTTTTTT.

This clonotype was picked up many times. The chain employs TRBV20-1 and TRBJ2-7; TRBD1 agrees at 9 bases. This CDR3 has 13 residues. Unmatched junction bases numbered 3, after V lost 3 bases and J lost 3 bases. Germline V gene lookup returns CDR1 DFQATT and CDR2 SNEGSKA (reference sequence). CDR3 bases: TGCAGTGCTAGGGGACAGGGAAACTACGAGCAGTACTTC. This gives the protein CSARGQGNYEQYF.

The gene calls are TRBV15 and TRBJ1-1; D not resolved. Germline CDR1 and CDR2: LNHNV and YYDKDF (reference sequence). The V end was cut by 0 bases, the J end by 8 bases, with 10 bases between. The CDR3 sequence is 13 residues long. As DNA, the CDR3 is TGTGCCACCAGCAGAGATCGGGATTTCGAAGCTTTCTTT. Translation: CATSRDRDFEAFF.

CDR3 in amino acids: CASSTGEDTQYF. For the CDR3, the DNA is TGTGCCAGCAGCACGGGTGAAGATACGCAGTATTTT. This chain connects TRBV6-5 to TRBJ2-3; D uncertain. The length of the CDR3 is 12 residues. The V and J ends lost 6 bases and 5 bases respectively, with 9 bases between them. Germline CDR1 reads MNHEY; CDR2 reads SVGAGI.

Many counts were recorded for this clonotype. The CDR3 DNA reads TGCGCCAGCAGCTTTGACGGATTTAGCAATCAGCCCCAGCATTTT. Its translation: CASSFDGFSNQPQHF. The chain is built from TRBV5-1 and TRBJ1-5; D not resolved. The CDR3 runs to 15 residues. V was clipped by 2 bases and J by 0 bases, with 9 bases between them. Germline CDR1 is SGHRS and CDR2 is YFSETQ.

This clonotype was seen repeatedly, ten times or more. This chain links TRBV4-1 with TRBJ2-2; TRBD1 matches 8 bases. The CDR3 is made up of 17 amino acids. The germline gives CDR1 MGHRA, CDR2 YSYEKL. The junction had 11 bases not matched to a gene; V was cut back by 1 base and J by 7 bases. The CDR3 here is CASSQASGQGAGGELFF. The CDR3 DNA is TGCGCCAGCAGCCAAGCGTCCGGCCAGGGGGCGGGCGGGGAGCTGTTTTTT.

This clonotype appeared a few times. The chain uses TRBV9 and TRBJ1-2; no reliable D call. The V gene's germline CDR1 is SGDLS and CDR2 YYNGEE. The length of the CDR3 is 11 residues. V lost 3 bases and J 8 bases, leaving 8 bases between the germline ends. CDR3: CASSASRGYTF. DNA of the CDR3: TGTGCCAGCAGCGCGTCTCGAGGCTACACCTTC. Combining the CDR3 with reference TRBV9 and TRBJ1-2 gives the whole variable domain DSGVTQTPKHLITATGQRVTLRCSPRSGDLSVYWYQQSLDQGLQFLIQYYNGEERAKGNILERFSAQQFPDLHSELNLSSLELGDSALYFCASSASRGYTFGSGTRLTVV.

The chain joins TRBV10-1 to TRBJ2-7, with 8 bases matching TRBD1. The ends lost 7 bases at V and 6 bases at J; junction bases unmatched: 11. Germline CDR1 reads WNHNN; CDR2 reads SYGVQD (reference sequence). This CDR3 region has 14 residues. The CDR3 here is CASTPSGGTVEQYF. The CDR3 DNA reads as TGCGCCAGCACCCCCTCAGGGGGCACGGTCGAGCAGTACTTC.

This clonotype has a count of ten or more. The rearrangement joins TRBV20-1 to TRBJ2-1; the D call may be TRBD1 or TRBD2 (6 bases each). Germline V gives CDR1 DFQATT, CDR2 SNEGSKA (reference sequence). V lost 6 bases, J lost 6 bases, and 18 bases lay in between. This CDR3 spans 14 amino acids. The DNA for the CDR3 is TGCAGTGCCACAGGAGGGGGGCAGAGCAATGAGCAGTTCTTC. It translates to CSATGGGQSNEQFF.

This clonotype was recorded many times. The chain links TRBV28 to TRBJ1-2, with TRBD1 identical over 8 bases. The V and J ends lost 3 bases and 6 bases, in that order; junction bases with no gene match: 3. Germline values: CDR1 MDHEN, CDR2 SYDVKM. This CDR3 is built from 13 residues. CDR3 in DNA: TGTGCCAGCAGTTTGGACAGGGTTAATGGCTACACCTTC. This gives the protein CASSLDRVNGYTF.

This clonotype was picked up a small number of times. The J gene is TRBJ1-5, the V gene TRBV5-4; possible D gene TRBD1, 6 bases. The V gene's germline CDR1 is SGHNT and CDR2 YYREEE (reference sequence). This CDR3 contains 16 residues. V lost 0 bases and J lost 11, with 21 bases in between. DNA of the CDR3: TGTGCCAGCAGCTTGGACGGGTCAACCGGGAGGGGGGCCCAGCATTTT. Translated, it gives CASSLDGSTGRGAQHF. The whole variable domain, remainder taken from reference TRBV5-4 and TRBJ1-5, is ETGVTQSPTHLIKTRGQQVTLRCSSQSGHNTVSWYQQALGQGPQFIFQYYREEENGRGNFPPRFSGLQFPNYSSELNVNALELDDSALYLCASSLDGSTGRGAQHFGDGTRLSIL.

This clonotype was counted ten times or more. This chain joins TRBV11-2 and TRBJ1-2; D remains unclear. V lost 6 bases and J lost 8, with 16 bases in between. The germline gives CDR1 SGHAT, CDR2 FQNNGV. CDR3 length equals 13 residues. The CDR3 DNA reads as TGTGCCAGCAGTCCGGGCCTCAGATACGGCTACACCTTC. It yields the protein CASSPGLRYGYTF.

This clonotype appeared many times. V usage is TRBV28 and J usage is TRBJ2-5; TRBD2 is a possible D gene (6 bases). CDR1 is MDHEN, CDR2 SYDVKM, per germline. The CDR3 has 14 residues. Trimming pared 6 bases from V and 4 bases from J, leaving 15 bases between. CDR3 amino acids: CASRPPVGLETQYF. CDR3 DNA: TGTGCCAGCAGGCCACCGGTGGGACTAGAGACCCAGTACTTC.

The table lists this clonotype with many counts. The chain combines TRBV7-6 with TRBJ2-2; D may be TRBD2 (5 bases). With 0 bases removed from V and 6 bases from J, the gap between germline ends came to 8 bases. The length of the CDR3 is 14 residues. Germline CDR1 reads SGHVS; CDR2 reads FNYEAQ. The CDR3 DNA sequence: TGTGCCAGCAGCTTAGCCTGGGGAGCCGGGGAGCTGTTTTTT. Translation: CASSLAWGAGELFF. Full variable domain (rest looked up from reference TRBV7-6 and TRBJ2-2): GAGVSQSPRYKVTKRGQDVALRCDPISGHVSLYWYRQALGQGPEFLTYFNYEAQQDKSGLPNDRFSAERPEGSISTLTIQRTEQRDSAMYRCASSLAWGAGELFFGEGSRLTVL.

This clonotype is medium-sized in the sample. The V call is TRBV20-1, the J call TRBJ1-1; TRBD1 might be the D (5 bases). CDR1 and CDR2 from the germline V gene are DFQATT and SNEGSKA (reference sequence). The V end was cut by 0 bases, the J end by 8 bases, with 16 bases between. The CDR3 has 14 residues. The CDR3 bases are TGCAGTGCTAGAGACGGACAAGGACTCCCCGAAGCTTTCTTT. It codes for CSARDGQGLPEAFF.

Turning to this clonotype: Being one base from a much bigger clone, this may be a read error. The CDR3 ends on some other residue instead of the conserved phenylalanine or tryptophan, so this is likely a read error. The chain couples TRBV29-1 to TRBJ1-1; 8 bases match TRBD1. The V gene end was trimmed by 6 bases and the J gene end by 0 bases; junction bases not matched to a gene: 12. Germline V lookup: CDR1 SQVTM, CDR2 ANQGSEA. The CDR3 has 16 residues. The CDR3 sequence: CSVKTGDRSLNTEAFL. The CDR3 bases are TGCAGCGTAAAGACAGGGGACCGTTCTTTGAACACTGAAGCTTTCCTT.

This clonotype was seen at least ten times. This chain joins TRBV20-1 and TRBJ1-2; D not resolved. The CDR3 runs to 12 residues. With 4 bases removed from V and 4 bases from J, the gap between germline ends came to 10 bases. From germline, CDR1 is DFQATT and CDR2 SNEGSKA (reference sequence). CDR3 sequence (DNA): TGCAGTGCTATGGAGGCGTCCTATGGCTACACCTTC. It translates to CSAMEASYGYTF.